The 4 T cell receptor beta chains given below trace back to one sample, sequenced in a study of blood T cells in healthy people across ages. Using a J-beta primer mix together with a sample-barcoded 5' primer, a second PCR was run for roughly 6 to 11 cycles. TCRdb fed the 5' RACE reads into MiXCR, producing one record per CDR3 protein. The sample has approximately 730,000 distinct CDR3 sequences, roughly 47% seen once. Material: blood. The receptors come from a woman aged 55-75 years in good health.

This clonotype has a single count. The chain is built from TRBV9 and TRBJ1-3, with unresolved D. The CDR3 sequence is 16 residues long. Looked up from germline, CDR1 is SGDLS and CDR2 is YYNGEE. With 2 bases removed from V and 2 bases from J, the gap between germline ends came to 14 bases. CDR3: CASSVSGNTAGNTIYF. Here the CDR3 DNA reads TGTGCCAGCAGCGTTTCGGGTAACACGGCTGGAAACACCATATATTTT.

The chain combines TRBV6-6 with TRBJ1-1; TRBD1 aligns across 8 bases. Trimming cost V 4 bases and J 2 bases; bases outside gene matches: 6. CDR1 and CDR2 from the germline V gene are MNHNY and SVGAGI (reference sequence). The CDR3 loop spans 15 amino acids. Written as DNA, the CDR3 is TGTGCCAGCAGTTTTCGACAGGGGCTAAACACTGAAGCTTTCTTT. Translated, it gives CASSFRQGLNTEAFF.

V and J are TRBV2 and TRBJ2-3, with 9 bases lining up with TRBD2. The CDR3 covers 14 residues. The V gene's germline CDR1 is SNHLY and CDR2 FYNNEI. The ends lost 6 bases at V and 4 bases at J; junction bases unmatched: 5. In DNA form, the CDR3 reads TGTGCCAGCAGGTGGACTAGCGAGGCAGATACGCAGTATTTT. Translating it yields CASRWTSEADTQYF.

The chain couples TRBV29-1 to TRBJ2-7; D call uncertain. CDR1 and CDR2 (germline): SQVTM, ANQGSEA. V lost 4 bases and J lost 0, with 13 bases in between. CDR3 length: 14 amino acids. CDR3 bases: TGCAGCGTTGGGTTAACTTCCCGCTCCTACGAGCAGTACTTC. Encoded protein: CSVGLTSRSYEQYF.